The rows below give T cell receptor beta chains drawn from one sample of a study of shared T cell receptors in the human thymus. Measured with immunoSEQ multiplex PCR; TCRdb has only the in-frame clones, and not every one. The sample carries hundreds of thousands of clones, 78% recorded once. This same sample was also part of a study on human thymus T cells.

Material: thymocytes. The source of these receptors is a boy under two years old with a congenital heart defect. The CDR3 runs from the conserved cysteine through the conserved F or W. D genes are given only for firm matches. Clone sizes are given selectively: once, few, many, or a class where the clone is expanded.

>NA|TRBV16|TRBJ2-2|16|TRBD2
TGTGCCAGCAGCCAAGCCCTAGCGGGTCACACCGGGGAGCTGTTTTTT
CASSQALAGHTGELFF
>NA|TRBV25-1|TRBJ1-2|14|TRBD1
TGTGCCAGCAGAACCGGGACAGGGGACTATGGCTACACCTTC
CASRTGTGDYGYTF
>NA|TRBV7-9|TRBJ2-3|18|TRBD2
TGTGCCAGCAGCTCAAGGGGCACTAGCGGGAGTGTTCCAGATACGCAGTATTTT
CASSSRGTSGSVPDTQYF
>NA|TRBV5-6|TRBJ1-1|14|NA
TGTGCCAGCAGCGGGGACTACCGGAACACTGAAGCTTTCTTT
CASSGDYRNTEAFF
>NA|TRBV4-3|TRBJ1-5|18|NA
TGCGCCAGCAGCCAAAATCCCCTGGGCCGTAAAAGCAATCAGCCCCAGCATTTT
CASSQNPLGRKSNQPQHF
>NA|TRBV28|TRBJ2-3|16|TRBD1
TGTGCCAGCAGTAGAGGACAGGGAGATAGCACAGATACGCAGTATTTT
CASSRGQGDSTDTQYF
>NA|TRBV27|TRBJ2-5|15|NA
TGTGCCAGCAGACCCCGGTACTTTCCACAAGAGACCCAGTACTTC
CASRPRYFPQETQYF
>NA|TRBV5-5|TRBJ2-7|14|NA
TGTGCCAGCAGCTTGAGCAGGGACTCCTACGAGCAGTACTTC
CASSLSRDSYEQYF
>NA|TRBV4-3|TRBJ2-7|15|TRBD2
TGCGCCAGCAGCCCCAACGGACTAGCGCCTTACGAGCAGTACTTC
CASSPNGLAPYEQYF
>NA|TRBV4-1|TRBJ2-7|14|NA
TGCGCCAGCGGCACCTGGCCTCTCTCCTACGAGCAGTACTTC
CASGTWPLSYEQYF
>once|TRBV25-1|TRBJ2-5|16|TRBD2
TGTGCCAGCCTAGGGACTAGCGGGAGGTGGGTGGAGACCCAGTACTTC
CASLGTSGRWVETQYF
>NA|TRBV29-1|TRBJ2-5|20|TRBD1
TGCAGCGTTGATAGGGGGGTCCGGGACAGGGGGCGCGGGGCGCGAGGGACCCAGTACTTC
CSVDRGVRDRGRGARGTQYF
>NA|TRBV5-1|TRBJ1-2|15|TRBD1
TGCGCCAGCAGCTTGAATAGGACAGGACGATCTGGCTACACCTTC
CASSLNRTGRSGYTF
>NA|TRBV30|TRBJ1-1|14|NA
TGTGCCTGGGGGGGGTCGAGAGTGAACACTGAAGCTTTCTTT
CAWGGSRVNTEAFF
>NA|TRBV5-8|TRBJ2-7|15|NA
TGTGCCAGCAGCTTCGGCCGAAGGGGAAACTACGAGCAGTACTTC
CASSFGRRGNYEQYF
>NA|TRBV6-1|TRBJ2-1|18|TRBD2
TGTGCCAGCAGTGAATTAGGGGGTGGTAGCGGGAGGGCGAGTGAGCAGTTCTTC
CASSELGGGSGRASEQFF
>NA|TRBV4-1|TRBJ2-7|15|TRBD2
TGCGCCAGCAGCCACCTCCCGGGACTAGAATGCGAGCAGTACTTC
CASSHLPGLECEQYF
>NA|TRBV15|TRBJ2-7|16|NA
TGTGCCACCAGCAGAGATCTTCGCCCACCACTCTACGAGCAGTACTTC
CATSRDLRPPLYEQYF
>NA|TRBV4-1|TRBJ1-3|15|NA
TGCGCCAGCAGCGTACAGGGCGGATTTGGAAACACCATATATTTT
CASSVQGGFGNTIYF
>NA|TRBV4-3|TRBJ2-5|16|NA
TGCGCCAGCAGCCAAGATTCGGTAGGGGACCAAGAGACCCAGTACTTC
CASSQDSVGDQETQYF
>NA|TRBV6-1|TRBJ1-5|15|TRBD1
TGTGCCAGCAGAACAACAGGGGACTGCAATCAGCCCCAGCATTTT
CASRTTGDCNQPQHF
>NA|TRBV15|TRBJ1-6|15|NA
TGTGCCACCAGCAGAGCCGGGGGAGTCAATTCACCCCTCCACTTT
CATSRAGGVNSPLHF
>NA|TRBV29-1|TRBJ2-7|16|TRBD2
TGCAGCGTTGAAGATGGGGCTAGCGGGAGTCCCTCCGAGCAGTACTTC
CSVEDGASGSPSEQYF
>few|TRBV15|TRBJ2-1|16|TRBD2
TGTGCCACCAGCAGAGATCGGGGCGGGAGACGGAATGAGCAGTTCTTC
CATSRDRGGRRNEQFF
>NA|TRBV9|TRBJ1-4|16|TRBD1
TGTGCCAGCAGCGTGAGTAGGGGGCGGATCGGTGAAAAACTGTTTTTT
CASSVSRGRIGEKLFF
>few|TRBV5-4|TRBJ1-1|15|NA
TGTGCCAGCAGCACCGCGGGGGGCCTGAACACTGAAGCTTTCTTT
CASSTAGGLNTEAFF
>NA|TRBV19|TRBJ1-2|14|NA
TGTGCCAGTAGTAACAGACAGGAGTCATATGGCTACACCTTC
CASSNRQESYGYTF
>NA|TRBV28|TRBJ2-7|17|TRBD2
TGTGCCAGCAGCTCTGACAGGGTAACTAGCGGGTTAGACGAGCAGTACTTC
CASSSDRVTSGLDEQYF
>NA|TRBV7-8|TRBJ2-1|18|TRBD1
TGTGCCAGCAGCTTAGGAAGACAGGGAAAGGATGAGAACAATGAGCAGTTCTTC
CASSLGRQGKDENNEQFF
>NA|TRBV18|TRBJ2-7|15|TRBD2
TGTGCCAGCTCACCACCGTCGGGAGGAACCTACGAGCAGTACTTC
CASSPPSGGTYEQYF
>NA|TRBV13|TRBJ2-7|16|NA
TGTGCCAGCAGCCTACAGGACTATACCAGTACCTACGAGCAGTACTTC
CASSLQDYTSTYEQYF
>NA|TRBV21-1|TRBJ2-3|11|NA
TGTGCCAGCAGTTCGACAGATACGCAGTATTTT
CASSSTDTQYF
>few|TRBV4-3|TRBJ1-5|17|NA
TGCGCCAGCAGCCAAGATCCCCCAAGGGGAAGGAAACAGCCCCAGCATTTT
CASSQDPPRGRKQPQHF
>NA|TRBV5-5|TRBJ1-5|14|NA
TGTGCCAGCAGCTTGGGAGGGGAGGGTCAGCCCCAGCATTTT
CASSLGGEGQPQHF
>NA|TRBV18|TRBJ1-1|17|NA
TGTGCCAGCTCACCACCAGGTTGGCAGGGGTGGGTCACTGAAGCTTTCTTT
CASSPPGWQGWVTEAFF
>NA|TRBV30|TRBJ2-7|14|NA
TGTGCCGCACTGACAGGACCCGGAGCCTACGAGCAGTACTTC
CAALTGPGAYEQYF
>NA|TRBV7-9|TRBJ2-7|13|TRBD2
TGTGCCAGCAGCTCGGGGGGCTCCTACGAGCAGTACTTC
CASSSGGSYEQYF
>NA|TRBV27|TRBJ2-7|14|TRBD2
TGTGCCAGCAGCCCGACTAGCAGCTCCTACGAGCAGTACTTC
CASSPTSSSYEQYF
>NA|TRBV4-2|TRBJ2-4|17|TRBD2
TGTGCCAGCAGCCAAGATGATAGAGTAGCGGGAAAGGACATTCAGTACTTC
CASSQDDRVAGKDIQYF
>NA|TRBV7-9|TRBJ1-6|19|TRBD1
TGTGCCAGCAGCTTAGTTAGCTCACGGACAGGTCTGGTCAATTCACCCCTCCACTTT
CASSLVSSRTGLVNSPLHF
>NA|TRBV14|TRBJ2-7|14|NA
TGTGCCAGCAGCCAAGAAGTGTCAGGCTACGAGCAGTACTTC
CASSQEVSGYEQYF
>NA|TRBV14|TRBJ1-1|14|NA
TGTGCCAGCAGCCAAGAGTACACCCACACTGAAGCTTTCTTT
CASSQEYTHTEAFF
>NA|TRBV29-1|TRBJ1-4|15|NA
TGCAGCCCCCAGCCCCCCCCGGCGGCTAATGAAAAACTGTTTTTT
CSPQPPPAANEKLFF
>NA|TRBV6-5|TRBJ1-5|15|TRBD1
TGTGCCAGCAGCCCCGGGGACAGAGAGAATCAGCCCCAGCATTTT
CASSPGDRENQPQHF
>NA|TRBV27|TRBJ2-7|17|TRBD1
TGTGCCAGCAGTTTAAGCCCCGGACAGGGGGCGAGGAACGAGCAGTACTTC
CASSLSPGQGARNEQYF
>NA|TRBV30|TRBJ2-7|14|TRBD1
TGTGCCTGGAGAGGGCGGACAGGGGCCTACGAGCAGTACTTC
CAWRGRTGAYEQYF
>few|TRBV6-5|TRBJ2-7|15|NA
TGTGCCAGCAGTGGGGGCGGACCGAGCTCCTACGAGCAGTACTTC
CASSGGGPSSYEQYF
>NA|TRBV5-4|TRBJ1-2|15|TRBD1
TGTGCCAGCAGCTTATTAGACGACAGGGGAGATGGCTACACCTTC
CASSLLDDRGDGYTF
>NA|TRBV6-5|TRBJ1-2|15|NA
TGTGCCAGCAGTTACCGGTCAGGGCAGGGCTATGGCTACACCTTC
CASSYRSGQGYGYTF
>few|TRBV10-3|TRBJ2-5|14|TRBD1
TGTGCCATCAGTGGGCAGGGGGCTGGAGAGACCCAGTACTTC
CAISGQGAGETQYF
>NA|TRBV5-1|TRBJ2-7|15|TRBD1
TGCGCCAGCAGCTTGCCTAGGGACAGGGGTTACGAGCAGTACTTC
CASSLPRDRGYEQYF
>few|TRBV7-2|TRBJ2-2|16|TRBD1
TGTGCCAGCAGCTTAAACTGGACAGGGGACACCGGGGAGCTGTTTTTT
CASSLNWTGDTGELFF
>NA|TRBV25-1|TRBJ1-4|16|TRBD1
TGTGCCAGCAGTGAACTAAGGACAGGGGAGTGTGAAAAACTGTTTTTT
CASSELRTGECEKLFF
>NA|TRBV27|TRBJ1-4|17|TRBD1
TGTGCCAGCAGTCCCCGGAGGGGGCAGTCAACTAATGAAAAACTGTTTTTT
CASSPRRGQSTNEKLFF
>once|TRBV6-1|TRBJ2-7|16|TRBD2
TGTGCCAGCAGTGAAAATCGGGAGGGAAATAAATACGAGCAGTACTTC
CASSENREGNKYEQYF
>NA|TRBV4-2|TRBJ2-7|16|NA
TGTGCCAGCAGCCAAGTGGTCTGGGGAGCTTCCTACGAGCAGTACTTC
CASSQVVWGASYEQYF
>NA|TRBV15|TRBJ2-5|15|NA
TGTGCCACCAGCAGAAAACCGGGATCCCAAGAGACCCAGTACTTC
CATSRKPGSQETQYF
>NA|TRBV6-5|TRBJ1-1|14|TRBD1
TGTGCCAGCAGTCCAGGGGGGAAACTGTCTGAAGCTTTCTTT
CASSPGGKLSEAFF
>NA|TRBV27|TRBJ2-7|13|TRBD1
TGTGCCAGCAGCAGACAGGGAACCTACGAGCAGTACTTC
CASSRQGTYEQYF